These 8 T cell receptor beta chains originate from one sample sequenced in a study of yellow fever vaccine responses in identical twins. TCRdb re-called the RT-PCR reads with MiXCR, one entry per CDR3 protein. Among nearly 7,000 distinct CDR3 sequences listed, roughly 84% were seen once. Source: T cells from blood (PBMCs), unsorted or a sorted subset (not recorded which), taken before or after yellow fever vaccination (not recorded which). These receptors came from a woman younger than 30 who received the yellow fever vaccine.

The V gene is TRBV19, the J gene TRBJ2-1; D is unresolved. Trimming pared 1 base from V and 8 bases from J, leaving 6 bases between. Germline V gene lookup returns CDR1 LNHDA and CDR2 SQIVND (reference sequence). This CDR3 spans 12 amino acids. The CDR3 spells CASSIGMYEQFF. The CDR3 nucleotides read TGTGCCAGTAGTATAGGAATGTATGAGCAGTTCTTC.

The chain recombines TRBV29-1 with TRBJ2-7; no reliable D call. The CDR3 runs 11 residues. Between the trimmed V and J ends, which lost 4 bases and 3 bases, there was a span of 7 bases. Germline lookup yields CDR1 SQVTM and CDR2 ANQGSEA. The CDR3, as DNA: TGCAGCGTTGTACAGAACTACGAGCAGTACTTC. Translated: CSVVQNYEQYF.

As DNA, the CDR3 is TGTGCCATCAGTGAGTCGAGAGAGTACAATGAGCAGTTCTTC. Amino acid sequence: CAISESREYNEQFF. The rearrangement uses TRBV10-3 and TRBJ2-1; D uncertain. CDR1 and CDR2 (germline): ENHRY, SYGVKD. The CDR3 totals 14 residues. The V end lost 0 bases, the J end lost 4 bases, and 7 bases lay between the germline ends.

This sequence joins TRBV21-1 and TRBJ1-2; TRBD1 is the table's D call and was not checked against the DNA. TRBV21-1 is assigned pseudogene status. This CDR3 spans 16 amino acids. CDR3 region: CASSTATGGFNYGYTF. CDR3 nucleotide sequence: TGTGCCAGCAGCACTGCGACAGGGGGCTTCAACTATGGCTACACCTTC.

The chain uses TRBV6-2 or TRBV6-3 and TRBJ2-5, with D unclear. V shed 8 bases and J shed 1 base, with 11 bases lying between them. Germline assignment: CDR1 MNHEY and CDR2 SVGEGT. This CDR3 is built from 13 residues. The CDR3 spells CASFGRLQETQYF. The CDR3 bases are TGTGCCAGCTTCGGGCGCCTCCAAGAGACCCAGTACTTC.

The chain recombines TRBV5-4 with TRBJ2-7; D is undetermined. The ends were cut back, 4 bases at V and 3 bases at J, with 11 bases in the middle. This CDR3 is built from 13 residues. Germline V CDR1 and CDR2: SGHNT, YYREEE (reference sequence). CDR3 DNA sequence: TGTGCCAGCAGCCTGAGATGGGGCTACGAGCAGTACTTC. Translated, it gives CASSLRWGYEQYF.

The chain couples TRBV11-1 to TRBJ2-5; a weak D match, TRBD2 (5 bases). V dropped 1 base and J dropped 3 bases, with 12 bases sitting between them. CDR3 size: 15 residues. Germline loops: CDR1 SGHAT, CDR2 FQDESV (reference sequence). The CDR3 DNA reads as TGTGCCAGCAGCTTAGGTTTTGGACTTGAAGAGACCCAGTACTTC. Its protein is CASSLGFGLEETQYF. Full variable domain (missing parts from reference TRBV11-1 and TRBJ2-5): EAEVAQSPRYKITEKSQAVAFWCDPISGHATLYWYRQILGQGPELLVQFQDESVVDDSQLPKDRFSAERLKGVDSTLKIQPAELGDSAMYLCASSLGFGLEETQYFGPGTRLLVL.

This clonotype ranks as large (0.1 to 1%). This sequence joins TRBV4-3 and TRBJ2-7; 7 bases match TRBD1. J gave up 2 bases and V 3 bases, and 4 bases lay outside the gene matches. The CDR3 is made up of 14 amino acids. CDR1 is LGHNA and CDR2 is YSLEER in the germline V gene. This CDR3 is CASSHATGPYEQYF. DNA of the CDR3: TGCGCCAGCAGCCATGCGACAGGGCCCTACGAGCAGTACTTC.